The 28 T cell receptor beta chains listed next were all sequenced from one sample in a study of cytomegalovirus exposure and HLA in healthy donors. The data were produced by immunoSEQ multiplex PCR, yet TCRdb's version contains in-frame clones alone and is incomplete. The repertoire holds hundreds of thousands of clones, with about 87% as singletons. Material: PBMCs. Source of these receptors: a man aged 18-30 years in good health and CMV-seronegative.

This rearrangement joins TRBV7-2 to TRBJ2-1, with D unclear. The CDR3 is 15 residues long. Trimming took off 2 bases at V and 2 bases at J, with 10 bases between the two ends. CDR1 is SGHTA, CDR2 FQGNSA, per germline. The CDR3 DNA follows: TGTGCCAGCAGCTTATACGAGGATGCCTACAATGAGCAGTTCTTC. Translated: CASSLYEDAYNEQFF.

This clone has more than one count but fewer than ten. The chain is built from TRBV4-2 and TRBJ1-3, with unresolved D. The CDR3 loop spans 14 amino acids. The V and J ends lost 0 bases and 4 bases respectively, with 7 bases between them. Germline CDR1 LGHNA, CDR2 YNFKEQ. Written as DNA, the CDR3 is TGTGCCAGCAGCCAAGAACTCGGGGGAAACACCATATATTTT. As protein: CASSQELGGNTIYF.

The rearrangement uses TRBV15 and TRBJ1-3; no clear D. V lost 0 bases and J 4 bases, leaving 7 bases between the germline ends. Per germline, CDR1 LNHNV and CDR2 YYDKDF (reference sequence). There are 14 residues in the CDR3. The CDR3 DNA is TGTGCCACCAGCAGAGAAATAGCCGGAAACACCATATATTTT. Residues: CATSREIAGNTIYF.

CDR3: CASSPPDRPFSGNTIYF. The CDR3 nucleotides read TGTGCCAGCAGTCCGCCTGACAGACCCTTCTCTGGAAACACCATATATTTT. This chain uses TRBV28 with TRBJ1-3, with a tentative D call TRBD1 (5 bases). Between the trimmed V and J ends, which lost 5 bases and 0 bases, there was a span of 17 bases. There are 17 residues in the CDR3. From germline, CDR1 is MDHEN and CDR2 SYDVKM. Together with reference TRBV28 and TRBJ1-3, the CDR3 gives the full variable domain: DVKVTQSSRYLVKRTGEKVFLECVQDMDHENMFWYRQDPGLGLRLIYFSYDVKMKEKGDIPEGYSVSREKKERFSLILESASTNQTSMYLCASSPPDRPFSGNTIYFGEGSWLTVV.

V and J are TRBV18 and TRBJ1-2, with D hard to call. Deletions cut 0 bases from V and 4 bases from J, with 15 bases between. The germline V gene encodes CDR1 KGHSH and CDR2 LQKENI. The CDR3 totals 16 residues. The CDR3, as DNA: TGTGCCAGCTCACCACCAGGAGGGAGTAATATCTATGGCTACACCTTC. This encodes CASSPPGGSNIYGYTF.

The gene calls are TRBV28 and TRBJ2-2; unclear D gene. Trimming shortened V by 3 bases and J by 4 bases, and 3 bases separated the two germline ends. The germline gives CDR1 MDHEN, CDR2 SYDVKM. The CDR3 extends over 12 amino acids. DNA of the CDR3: TGTGCCAGCAGTTTGAGCACCGGGGAGCTGTTTTTT. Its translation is CASSLSTGELFF.

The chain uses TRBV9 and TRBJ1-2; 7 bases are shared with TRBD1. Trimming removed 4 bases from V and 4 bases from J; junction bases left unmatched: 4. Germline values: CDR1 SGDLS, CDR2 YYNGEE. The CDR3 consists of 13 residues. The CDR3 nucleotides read TGTGCCAGCAGCTCTCCAGGGGGCTATGGCTACACCTTC. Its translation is CASSSPGGYGYTF.

CDR3 coding DNA: TGTGCCAGCAGCTCAGTACCGGGACAGGGGTCCCTCGAGCAGTACTTC. Amino acid sequence: CASSSVPGQGSLEQYF. The chain carries TRBV7-9 and TRBJ2-7; 10 positions agree with TRBD1. The junction had 12 bases not matched to a gene; V was cut back by 4 bases and J by 6 bases. There are 16 residues in the CDR3. Germline V gives CDR1 SEHNR, CDR2 FQNEAQ (reference sequence).

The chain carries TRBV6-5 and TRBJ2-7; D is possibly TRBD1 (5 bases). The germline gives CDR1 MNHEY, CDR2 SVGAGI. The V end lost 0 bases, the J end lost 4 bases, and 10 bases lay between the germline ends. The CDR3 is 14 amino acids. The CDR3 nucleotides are TGTGCCAGCAGTTACTCTCATCCAGGGTACGAGCAGTACTTC. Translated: CASSYSHPGYEQYF.

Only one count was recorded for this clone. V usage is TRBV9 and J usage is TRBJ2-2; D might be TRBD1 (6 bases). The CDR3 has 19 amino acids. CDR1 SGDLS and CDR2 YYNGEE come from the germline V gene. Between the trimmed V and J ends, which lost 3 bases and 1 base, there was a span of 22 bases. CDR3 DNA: TGTGCCAGCAGCGGAGACTCAGGGGTCCGGGGTTGGAACACCGGGGAGCTGTTTTTT. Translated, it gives CASSGDSGVRGWNTGELFF.

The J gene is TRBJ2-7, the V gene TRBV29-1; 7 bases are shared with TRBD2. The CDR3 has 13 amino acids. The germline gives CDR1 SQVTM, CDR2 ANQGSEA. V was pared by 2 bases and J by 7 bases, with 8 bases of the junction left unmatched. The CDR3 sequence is CSVEKTSVGEQYF. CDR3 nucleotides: TGCAGCGTTGAAAAAACTAGCGTGGGGGAGCAGTACTTC.

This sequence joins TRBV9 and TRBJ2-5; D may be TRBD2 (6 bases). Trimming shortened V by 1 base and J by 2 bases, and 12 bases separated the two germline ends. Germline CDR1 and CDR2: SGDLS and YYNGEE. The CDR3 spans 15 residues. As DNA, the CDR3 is TGTGCCAGCAGCGTATTGGGCGGGGCTCAAGAGACCCAGTACTTC. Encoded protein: CASSVLGGAQETQYF.

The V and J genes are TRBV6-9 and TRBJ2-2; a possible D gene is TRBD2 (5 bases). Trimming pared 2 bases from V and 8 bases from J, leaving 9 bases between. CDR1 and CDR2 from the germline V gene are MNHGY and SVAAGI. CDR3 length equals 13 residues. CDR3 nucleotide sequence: TGTGCCAGCAGTTATCGAGCGGATGGGGAGCTGTTTTTT. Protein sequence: CASSYRADGELFF.

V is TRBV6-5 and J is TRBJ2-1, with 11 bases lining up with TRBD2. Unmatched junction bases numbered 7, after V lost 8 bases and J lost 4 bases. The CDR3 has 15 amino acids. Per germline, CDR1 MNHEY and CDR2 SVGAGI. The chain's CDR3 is CASLTSGGHYNEQFF. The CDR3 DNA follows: TGTGCCAGCCTAACTAGCGGGGGCCATTACAATGAGCAGTTCTTC.

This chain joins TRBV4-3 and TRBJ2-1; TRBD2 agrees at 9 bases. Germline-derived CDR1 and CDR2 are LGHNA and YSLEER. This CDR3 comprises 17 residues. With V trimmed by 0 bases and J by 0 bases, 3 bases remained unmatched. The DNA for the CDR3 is TGCGCCAGCAGCCAAGACCTTAGCGGGAGCTCCTACAATGAGCAGTTCTTC. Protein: CASSQDLSGSSYNEQFF.

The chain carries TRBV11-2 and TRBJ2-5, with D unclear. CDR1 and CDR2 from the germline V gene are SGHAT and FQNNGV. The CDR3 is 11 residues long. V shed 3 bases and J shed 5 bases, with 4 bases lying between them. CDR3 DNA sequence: TGTGCCAGCAGCTTTTCGGAGACCCAGTACTTC. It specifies CASSFSETQYF.

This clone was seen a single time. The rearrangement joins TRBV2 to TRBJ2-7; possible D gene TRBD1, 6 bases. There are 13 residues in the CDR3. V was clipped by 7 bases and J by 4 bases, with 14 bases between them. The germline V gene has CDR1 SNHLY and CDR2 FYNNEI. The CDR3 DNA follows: TGTGCCAGCATAAACAGGGTTCTTTACGAGCAGTACTTC. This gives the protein CASINRVLYEQYF.

The CDR3 spells CASSLTGSGQPQHF. Here the CDR3 DNA reads TGCGCCAGCAGCTTGACAGGATCGGGTCAGCCCCAGCATTTT. This chain links TRBV5-1 with TRBJ1-5; a weak D match, TRBD1 (5 bases). Between the trimmed V and J ends, which lost 1 base and 6 bases, there was a span of 11 bases. CDR1 is SGHRS, CDR2 YFSETQ, per germline. The CDR3 extends over 14 amino acids.

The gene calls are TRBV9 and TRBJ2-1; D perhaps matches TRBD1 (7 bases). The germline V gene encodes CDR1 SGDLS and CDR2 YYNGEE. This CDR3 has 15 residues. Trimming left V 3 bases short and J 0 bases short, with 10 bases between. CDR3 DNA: TGTGCCAGCAGCGCTCAGGGGGGCTCCTACAATGAGCAGTTCTTC. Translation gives CASSAQGGSYNEQFF.

CDR3 protein: CASTGTGGVNEQFF. Here the CDR3 DNA reads TGCGCCAGCACGGGGACAGGGGGAGTCAATGAGCAGTTCTTC. This sequence joins TRBV4-1 and TRBJ2-1, with TRBD1 matching 11 bases. The CDR3 is 14 residues long. Trimming cost V 7 bases and J 6 bases; bases outside gene matches: 5. CDR1 is MGHRA and CDR2 is YSYEKL in the germline V gene.

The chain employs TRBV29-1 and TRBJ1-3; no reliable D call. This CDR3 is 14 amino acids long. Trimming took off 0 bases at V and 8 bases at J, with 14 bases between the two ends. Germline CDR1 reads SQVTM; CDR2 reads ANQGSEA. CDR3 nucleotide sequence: TGCAGCGTTGAAGAAGCCAGGAAGGCACACACCATATATTTT. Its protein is CSVEEARKAHTIYF.

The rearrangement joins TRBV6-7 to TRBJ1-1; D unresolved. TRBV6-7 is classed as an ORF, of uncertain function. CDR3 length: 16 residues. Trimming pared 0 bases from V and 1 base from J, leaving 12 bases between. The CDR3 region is CASSYSIRLPNTEAFF. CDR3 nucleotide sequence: TGTGCCAGCAGTTACTCGATCAGGCTACCGAACACTGAAGCTTTCTTT.

CDR3 amino acids: CASSGGTWEQFF. As DNA, the CDR3 is TGTGCCAGCTCGGGTGGGACTTGGGAGCAGTTCTTC. The chain recombines TRBV18 with TRBJ2-1; possible D gene TRBD2, 6 bases. Trimming cost V 6 bases and J 10 bases, with 13 bases left between them. Germline loops: CDR1 KGHSH, CDR2 LQKENI. This CDR3 spans 12 amino acids. The full variable domain, with the rest looked up from reference TRBV18 and TRBJ2-1, is NAGVMQNPRHLVRRRGQEARLRCSPMKGHSHVYWYRQLPEEGLKFMVYLQKENIIDESGMPKERFSAEFPKEGPSILRIQQVVRGDSAAYFCASSGGTWEQFFGPGTRLTVL.

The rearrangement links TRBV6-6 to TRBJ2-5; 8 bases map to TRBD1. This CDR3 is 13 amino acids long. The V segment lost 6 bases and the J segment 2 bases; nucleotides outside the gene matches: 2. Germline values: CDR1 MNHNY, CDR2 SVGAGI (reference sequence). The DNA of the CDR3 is TGTGCCAGCAGAAGGGACAGGCAAGAGACCCAGTACTTC. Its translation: CASRRDRQETQYF.

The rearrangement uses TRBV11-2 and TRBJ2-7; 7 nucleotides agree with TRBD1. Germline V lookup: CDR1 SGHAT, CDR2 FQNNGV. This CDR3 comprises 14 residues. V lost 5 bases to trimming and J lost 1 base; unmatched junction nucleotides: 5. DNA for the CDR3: TGTGCCAGCAGCACCGGGACAGCTTCCTACGAGCAGTACTTC. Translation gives CASSTGTASYEQYF.

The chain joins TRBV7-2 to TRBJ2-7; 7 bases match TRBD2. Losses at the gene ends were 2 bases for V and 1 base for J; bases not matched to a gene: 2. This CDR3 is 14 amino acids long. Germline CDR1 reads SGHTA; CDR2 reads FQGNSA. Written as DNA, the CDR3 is TGTGCCAGCAGCTTATTACTAGCGTCCTACGAGCAGTACTTC. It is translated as CASSLLLASYEQYF.

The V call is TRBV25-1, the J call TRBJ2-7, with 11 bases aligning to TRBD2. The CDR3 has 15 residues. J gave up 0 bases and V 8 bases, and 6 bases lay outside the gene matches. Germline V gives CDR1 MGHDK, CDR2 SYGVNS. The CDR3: CASGPTSGSSYEQYF. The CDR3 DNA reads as TGTGCCAGCGGACCCACTAGCGGGAGCTCCTACGAGCAGTACTTC.

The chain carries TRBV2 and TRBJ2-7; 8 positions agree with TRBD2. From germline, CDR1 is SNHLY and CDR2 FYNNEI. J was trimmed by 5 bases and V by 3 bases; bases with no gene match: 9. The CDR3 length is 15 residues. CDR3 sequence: CASSDATSVGNEQYF. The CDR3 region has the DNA TGTGCCAGCAGTGACGCGACTAGCGTCGGTAACGAGCAGTACTTC.